The present TCR beta chain was sequenced within a study of shared clonotypes between healthy human individuals. Overall study: Three plates each covered CD4 naive and memory; CD8 naive two, CD8 memory one. Regarding the study as a whole: The small donor group covered limited genetic and exposure diversity.

Germline V gene sequence: CDR1 SEHNR, CDR2 FQNEAQ (reference sequence). This CDR3 is 15 amino acids long. Trimming cost V 5 bases and J 4 bases; bases outside gene matches: 8. Donors were healthy HIV-negative adults without recently reported acute infections or vaccinations. This clone was seen more than once but under ten times. No antigen is known for it. Measured with immunoSEQ multiplex PCR; TCRdb has only the in-frame clones, and not every one. The data contain a few million clones, 85% to 95% of them singletons. The material sequenced was naive CD4+ T cells from PBMCs. As to subset: CD45RA+ positively selected. The rearrangement links TRBV7-9 to TRBJ1-1; 9 nucleotides line up with TRBD1. The receptor was isolated from a man aged 18 to 29 in good health. Some clones in this sample may be carry-over from other donors' samples. DNA for the CDR3: TGTGCCAGCAGCCCCCGACAGGGGGAAAGCACTGAAGCTTTCTTT. Protein: CASSPRQGESTEAFF.